The 30 T cell receptor beta chains below come from one sample, sequenced in a study of graft-versus-host responses after intestinal transplantation (dated by TCRdb to 2020 to 2023). The time point label of this sample denotes: cells obtained before transplantation from donor or recipient. Libraries came from the immunoSEQ multiplex PCR assay. The table comes from immuneACCESS by way of TCRdb, which keeps in-frame sequences with V and J called. Part of the clones is missing from these tables; in studies checked, under half for an unresolved V gene and the rest for unknown reasons. Counted in this sample were roughly 97,000 clones; roughly 84% of them appeared once. The ten largest account for more than 0.8% of the sample. Their cognate antigens are unknown. The source was unstimulated CD4+ T cells sorted from spleen or lymph node cells, collected before intestinal transplant. Receptor source: a human donor who received an intestinal transplant.

The chain recombines TRBV19 with TRBJ2-2; D ambiguous. The CDR3 is made up of 15 amino acids. Looked up from germline, CDR1 is LNHDA and CDR2 is SQIVND (reference sequence). V gave up 3 bases and J gave up 4 bases, with 12 bases separating them. The CDR3 DNA reads as TGTGCCAGTAGTATCCGAAAACCCGCCACCGGGGAGCTGTTTTTT. This codes for CASSIRKPATGELFF.

This clone was recorded only once. The sample holds other DNA sequences that translate to the same CDR3. The gene calls are TRBV18 and TRBJ2-7; 9 nucleotides align to TRBD1. The germline V gene encodes CDR1 KGHSH and CDR2 LQKENI. This CDR3 contains 14 residues. V lost 3 bases to trimming and J lost 4 bases; unmatched junction nucleotides: 4. CDR3 amino acids: CASSPGTGNYEQYF. The DNA of the CDR3 is TGTGCCAGCTCACCCGGGACAGGGAATTACGAGCAGTACTTC.

This clone was picked up one time. V usage is TRBV11-2 and J usage is TRBJ2-2, with 11 bases aligning to TRBD1. Germline V gene sequence: CDR1 SGHAT, CDR2 FQNNGV. Trimming at V came to 4 bases and at J to 0 bases, leaving 1 base not matched to a gene. The CDR3 extends over 16 amino acids. The CDR3 sequence is CASSWTGGANTGELFF. The CDR3 DNA sequence: TGTGCCAGCAGCTGGACAGGGGGCGCGAACACCGGGGAGCTGTTTTTT.

The chain uses TRBV23-1 and TRBJ2-7, with 9 bases identical to TRBD1. Being an ORF, TRBV23-1 has a function that is uncertain. Trimming at V came to 0 bases and at J to 3 bases, leaving 9 bases not matched to a gene. The CDR3 totals 17 residues. The CDR3 region is CASSQSLEGQGFYEQYF. CDR3 nucleotides: TGCGCCAGCAGTCAATCCCTGGAGGGACAGGGCTTCTACGAGCAGTACTTC.

V gene TRBV7-9 combines with J gene TRBJ2-1; a possible D gene is TRBD2 (5 bases). With 1 base removed from V and 7 bases from J, the gap between germline ends came to 14 bases. Germline lookup yields CDR1 SEHNR and CDR2 FQNEAQ (reference sequence). The CDR3 is made up of 15 amino acids. CDR3 sequence: CASSLGTRRINEQFF. The CDR3 DNA reads TGTGCCAGCAGCTTAGGTACTAGGAGGATTAATGAGCAGTTCTTC.

This chain links TRBV7-2 with TRBJ2-7; 7 nucleotides line up with TRBD1. The CDR3 contains 14 residues. The germline V gene has CDR1 SGHTA and CDR2 FQGNSA. J lost 4 bases, V lost 5 bases, and 8 bases had no gene match. Here the CDR3 reads CASSRVGTAYEQYF. CDR3 nucleotides: TGTGCCAGCAGCCGAGTGGGGACAGCATACGAGCAGTACTTC.

This clone came up many times. The chain links TRBV5-6 to TRBJ1-3; D gene unclear. Germline lookup yields CDR1 SGHDT and CDR2 YYEEEE. V gave up 4 bases and J gave up 0 bases, with 14 bases separating them. This CDR3 is 16 amino acids long. CDR3 nucleotides: TGTGCCAGCAGCGAATTGATGGGTTCCTCTGGAAACACCATATATTTT. It is translated as CASSELMGSSGNTIYF.

This clone has only one observation. J is TRBJ2-7 and V is TRBV6-1, with 9 bases lining up with TRBD2. V lost 6 bases and J lost 6; bases outside the gene matches: 6. CDR3 length: 13 residues. Germline CDR1 reads MNHNS; CDR2 reads SASEGT. Here the CDR3 reads CASSQGTSFEQYF. Here the CDR3 DNA reads TGTGCCAGCAGCCAAGGGACTAGCTTCGAGCAGTACTTC.

The chain recombines TRBV6-1 with TRBJ1-4; tentatively, D is TRBD1 (5 bases). The CDR3 runs to 13 residues. V dropped 8 bases and J dropped 7 bases, with 14 bases sitting between them. Germline V gene sequence: CDR1 MNHNS, CDR2 SASEGT. CDR3 bases: TGTGCCAGCGGGGGGAGGGTTGGTGAAAAACTGTTTTTT. Protein sequence: CASGGRVGEKLFF.

The count of this clone is one. The genes are TRBV2 and TRBJ2-5, with TRBD2 matching 13 bases. J was trimmed by 5 bases and V by 6 bases; bases with no gene match: 3. CDR1 is SNHLY, CDR2 FYNNEI, per germline. The CDR3 has 14 amino acids. The chain's CDR3 is CASRKTSGRETQYF. Here the CDR3 DNA reads TGTGCCAGCAGGAAGACTAGCGGGAGGGAGACCCAGTACTTC.

V is TRBV5-6 and J is TRBJ1-1; possible D gene TRBD1, 5 bases. The V gene's germline CDR1 is SGHDT and CDR2 YYEEEE. This CDR3 contains 14 residues. The V gene lost 6 bases and the J gene lost 8 bases, with 20 bases spanning the gap. CDR3 nucleotides: TGTGCCAGCACGGGCCCGGGGACGGTGAAGGAAGCTTTCTTT. The encoded protein is CASTGPGTVKEAFF.

The V and J genes are TRBV5-4 and TRBJ2-1; 10 nucleotides match TRBD1. The V and J ends lost 2 bases and 2 bases, in that order; junction bases with no gene match: 1. This CDR3 comprises 15 residues. CDR1 and CDR2 from the germline V gene are SGHNT and YYREEE (reference sequence). CDR3 sequence (DNA): TGTGCCAGCAGCTTTGGACAGGGGGCCTACAATGAGCAGTTCTTC. Translation gives CASSFGQGAYNEQFF.

This clone was detected only once. The genes are TRBV29-1 and TRBJ2-3, with D possibly matching TRBD2 (6 bases). V lost 8 bases, J lost 1 base, and 16 bases lay in between. Germline CDR1 is SQVTM and CDR2 is ANQGSEA. CDR3 length: 14 amino acids. The chain's CDR3 is CSLGGGIGTDTQYF. The CDR3 DNA sequence: TGCAGCCTAGGCGGCGGGATAGGCACAGATACGCAGTATTTT.

This clone was seen a handful of times. At one of its ends the junction is not consistent with the germline gene, which may arise from a read error. This rearrangement joins TRBV2 to TRBJ1-2; TRBD1 matches 11 bases. The germline V gene encodes CDR1 SNHLY and CDR2 FYNNEI. CDR3 length equals 13 residues. CDR3 sequence reads: CARRDRGSNGHTF. CDR3 sequence (DNA): TGTGCCAGGAGGGACAGGGGGTCGAATGGCCACACCTTC. The variable domain in full, completed from reference TRBV2 and TRBJ1-2, reads EPEVTQTPSHQVTQMGQEVILRCVPISNHLYFYWYRQILGQKVEFLVSFYNNEISEKSEIFDDQFSVERPDGSNFTLKIRSTKLEDSAMYFCARRDRGSNGHTFGSGTRLTVV.

This clone has a handful of counts. V is TRBV29-1 and J is TRBJ1-1; 8 bases agree with TRBD1. With 1 base clipped from V and 9 bases from J, the junction kept 10 bases outside the gene matches. The germline CDR1 and CDR2 sequences are SQVTM and ANQGSEA. The CDR3 contains 14 residues. The CDR3 is CSVEALQGALKAFF. The CDR3 coding sequence is TGCAGCGTTGAAGCACTTCAGGGGGCGCTTAAAGCTTTCTTT. Combining the CDR3 with reference TRBV29-1 and TRBJ1-1 gives the whole variable domain SAVISQKPSRDICQRGTSLTIQCQVDSQVTMMFWYRQQPGQSLTLIATANQGSEATYESGFVIDKFPISRPNLTFSTLTVSNMSPEDSSIYLCSVEALQGALKAFFGQGTRLTVV.

The V and J genes are TRBV5-1 and TRBJ1-6, with D hard to call. Germline assignment: CDR1 SGHRS and CDR2 YFSETQ. The CDR3 runs 14 residues. V lost 0 bases to trimming and J lost 9 bases, with 10 bases between them. The CDR3 loop is CASSLGNARSPLHF. In DNA form, the CDR3 reads TGCGCCAGCAGCTTGGGGAACGCCCGTTCACCCCTCCACTTT.

CDR3 DNA: TGCGCCAGCAGCCCCCGGACTAGCGGGGGGGCGGGCGAGCAGTACTTC. Translated: CASSPRTSGGAGEQYF. V and J are TRBV5-1 and TRBJ2-7; 15 nucleotides agree with TRBD2. CDR3 size: 16 residues. The germline gives CDR1 SGHRS, CDR2 YFSETQ. The trim removed 4 bases at V and 6 bases at J, leaving 8 bases unmatched.

The chain employs TRBV15 and TRBJ2-3; no reliable D call. CDR3 size: 12 residues. Germline V gene sequence: CDR1 LNHNV, CDR2 YYDKDF (reference sequence). Trimming took 4 bases from V and 5 from J, leaving 7 bases between them. The CDR3 here is CATSTWGDTQYF. CDR3 DNA: TGTGCCACCAGCACATGGGGAGATACGCAGTATTTT.

V usage is TRBV7-3 and J usage is TRBJ2-2; no clear D. Per germline, CDR1 SGHTA and CDR2 FQGTGA. The V end was cut by 0 bases, the J end by 1 base, with 3 bases between. The CDR3 sequence is 14 residues long. CDR3 bases: TGTGCCAGCAGCTTAACACGGAACACCGGGGAGCTGTTTTTT. This encodes CASSLTRNTGELFF.

This clone was picked up one time. The V gene is TRBV5-4, the J gene TRBJ2-5; 9 bases align to TRBD1. Trimming cost V 4 bases and J 5 bases; bases outside gene matches: 6. This CDR3 comprises 14 residues. The germline V gene encodes CDR1 SGHNT and CDR2 YYREEE (reference sequence). This CDR3 reads CASSPGQGRETQYF. CDR3 in DNA: TGTGCCAGCAGCCCAGGACAGGGGAGGGAGACCCAGTACTTC.

The chain joins TRBV20-1 to TRBJ2-3; D not certain. Deletions cut 1 base from V and 5 bases from J, with 1 base between. Germline CDR1 reads DFQATT; CDR2 reads SNEGSKA (reference sequence). The CDR3 is 10 residues long. CDR3 amino acids: CSARVDTQYF. The CDR3 bases are TGCAGTGCTAGAGTAGATACGCAGTATTTT.

The chain has TRBV28 and TRBJ2-5; D not resolved. The DNA end lines up better with TRBJ2-7; the J call may be wrong. CDR3 size: 12 residues. Germline lookup yields CDR1 MDHEN and CDR2 SYDVKM. CDR3 nucleotide sequence: TGTGCCAGCAGTTCCCGGGTCGACGAGCAGTACTTC. It is translated as CASSSRVDEQYF.

The chain couples TRBV25-1 to TRBJ2-6, with D unresolved. This CDR3 spans 17 amino acids. Trimming shortened V by 1 base and J by 0 bases, and 10 bases separated the two germline ends. The germline V gene encodes CDR1 MGHDK and CDR2 SYGVNS. For the CDR3, the DNA is TGTGCCAGCAGTGAATCATCACGGTACTCTGGGGCCAACGTCCTGACTTTC. This sequence encodes CASSESSRYSGANVLTF.

The V call is TRBV5-4, the J call TRBJ1-6; the D gene is possibly TRBD1 (5 bases). V lost 0 bases and J lost 0, with 10 bases in between. CDR3 length: 17 amino acids. Germline V CDR1 and CDR2: SGHNT, YYREEE (reference sequence). The DNA for the CDR3 is TGTGCCAGCAGCTTGGATGGGACGAGCTCCTATAATTCACCCCTCCACTTT. It translates to CASSLDGTSSYNSPLHF.

The chain links TRBV6-5 to TRBJ2-2; D unresolved. Trimming stripped 5 bases from V and 1 base from J, with 2 bases between. CDR1 and CDR2 from the germline V gene are MNHEY and SVGAGI. The CDR3 runs 12 residues. In nucleotides, the CDR3 is TGTGCCAGCAGTCTGAACACCGGGGAGCTGTTTTTT. Amino acid sequence: CASSLNTGELFF.

The V call is TRBV6-1, the J call TRBJ1-2, with 9 bases that match TRBD1. Germline loops: CDR1 MNHNS, CDR2 SASEGT. The V segment lost 5 bases and the J segment 6 bases; nucleotides outside the gene matches: 7. The CDR3 covers 14 residues. This CDR3 reads CASSTPNRGHGYTF. The CDR3 region has the DNA TGTGCCAGCAGTACCCCAAACAGGGGGCATGGCTACACCTTC.

The CDR3, as DNA: TGTGCCAGCAGACCACAGGGGGCGGGGCTATGGACTGAAGCTTTCTTT. Its translation: CASRPQGAGLWTEAFF. The chain uses TRBV27 and TRBJ1-1; 9 bases fit TRBD1. The trim removed 6 bases at V and 5 bases at J, leaving 13 bases unmatched. Germline assignment: CDR1 MNHEY and CDR2 SMNVEV (reference sequence). This CDR3 has 16 amino acids.

The chain is built from TRBV19 and TRBJ1-5; TRBD1 matches at 7 bases. The CDR3 covers 15 residues. Trimming removed 1 base from V and 2 bases from J; junction bases left unmatched: 2. From germline, CDR1 is LNHDA and CDR2 SQIVND (reference sequence). The CDR3 here is CASSIVTGGNQPQHF. CDR3 nucleotide sequence: TGTGCCAGTAGTATAGTCACAGGGGGCAATCAGCCCCAGCATTTT.

The chain is built from TRBV6-6 and TRBJ1-4; D gene unclear. Trimming stripped 5 bases from V and 8 bases from J, with 12 bases between. Germline V gene lookup returns CDR1 MNHNY and CDR2 SVGAGI (reference sequence). The CDR3 extends over 13 amino acids. CDR3 loop: CASSARKAEKLFF. CDR3 coding DNA: TGTGCCAGCAGTGCCCGGAAGGCAGAAAAACTGTTTTTT.

V is TRBV7-3 and J is TRBJ2-3; TRBD1 matches 10 bases. Per the germline V gene, CDR1 is SGHTA and CDR2 is FQGTGA. The CDR3 runs 15 residues. J gave up 4 bases and V 5 bases, and 6 bases lay outside the gene matches. The CDR3 DNA follows: TGTGCCAGCAGCCTATACGGACAGGGGGCAGATACGCAGTATTTT. This codes for CASSLYGQGADTQYF.